These T cell receptor beta chains were read from a single sample in a study of T cells in Graves' hyperthyroidism and ophthalmopathy. Using its own MiXCR run on the multiplex PCR reads, TCRdb lists one record per CDR3 protein. This table has 410,000 or so distinct CDR3 sequences, over 12% appearing once. What was sequenced was blood. The receptor set was obtained from a young man with Graves' ophthalmopathy. Each CDR3 is given without its conserved first and last residue. Fields, in order: V gene, D gene, J gene, CDR3 protein. The D gene is left open where the match is weak.

TRBV5-1	TRBD1	TRBJ1-1	ASSRDRVSEAF
TRBV28	NA	TRBJ2-7	ASSPLGSGSYEQY
TRBV6-1	NA	TRBJ1-1	ASRRRFQGHYTEAF
TRBV25-1	TRBD1	TRBJ2-3	ASNEPPGQGKTSTDTQY
TRBV5-1	NA	TRBJ2-7	ASRWGTGRSQTYEQY
TRBV12-3/TRBV12-4	NA	TRBJ1-2	ASSLGLSMGYGYT
TRBV5-4	TRBD2	TRBJ2-2	ASSKGLAGANTGELF
TRBV27	NA	TRBJ2-1	ASSSSTIPHNEQF
TRBV4-1	TRBD1	TRBJ2-1	ASSHQKTGGSYNEQF
TRBV7-2	NA	TRBJ1-6	ASSLWGSDNSPLH
TRBV30	TRBD1	NA	AWSVGAGGNEQY
TRBV11-2	TRBD2	TRBJ2-1	ASQLAGALYNEQF
TRBV11-2	TRBD1	TRBJ2-5	ASSRGQGRQGETQY
TRBV6-5	TRBD1	TRBJ2-1	ASSYLGQGADEQF
TRBV19	TRBD1	TRBJ1-1	ASKDRDNTEAF
TRBV27	NA	TRBJ2-3	ASSEHTDTQY
TRBV2	NA	TRBJ1-5	ASSDFSNQPQH
TRBV11-3	NA	TRBJ2-7	ASSFPTGHEQY
TRBV6-1	NA	TRBJ1-6	ASSRGESDQIYNSPLH
TRBV7-8	NA	TRBJ2-5	ASSLNSRETQY
TRBV5-5	NA	TRBJ2-7	ASSLSPGGREQY
TRBV20-1	NA	TRBJ2-7	SARGKGGGSYEQY
TRBV27	NA	TRBJ1-5	ASSLYSSQPQH
TRBV20-1	TRBD2	TRBJ2-7	SARDRLAGTYEQY
TRBV11-3	NA	TRBJ1-4	ASSLGQEESEKLF
TRBV6-1	TRBD2	TRBJ2-2	ASSEALSGGYTGELF
TRBV3-1	NA	TRBJ2-5	ASSLALGGRPQETQY
TRBV3-1	NA	TRBJ2-7	ASSLTLGDSGEQY
TRBV12-3/TRBV12-4	NA	TRBJ1-5	ASSFGGYNQPQH
TRBV7-2	TRBD2	TRBJ2-3	ASSLGTSGGCASTDTQY
TRBV9	NA	TRBJ2-7	ASSGGLAPSYEQY
TRBV27	NA	TRBJ1-2	ASSPTPRAINYGYT
TRBV6-1	TRBD2	TRBJ2-5	ASSDGGAGETQY
TRBV7-9	TRBD2	TRBJ2-7	ASSLSGADSYEQY
TRBV20-1	NA	TRBJ2-1	SARETRPSSYNEQF
TRBV2	TRBD1	TRBJ2-1	ASEDRGNEQF
TRBV30	NA	TRBJ1-6	AWSVRRYNSPLH
TRBV5-1	NA	TRBJ2-3	ASSLGTRFGDTQY
TRBV7-9	TRBD1	TRBJ1-1	ASSWPGQGSTEAF
TRBV5-5	NA	TRBJ2-1	ASAGSSYNEQF
TRBV5-1	NA	TRBJ2-4	ASSLGLHSDIQY
TRBV6-1	TRBD1	TRBJ1-1	ASRKTGDSTEAF
TRBV7-8	NA	TRBJ1-3	ASSLDYGDGNTIY
TRBV11-2	NA	TRBJ2-5	ASSLGSPGMGETQY
TRBV5-1	TRBD2	TRBJ2-1	ASSPSGSIYNEQF
TRBV6-1	TRBD1	TRBJ1-4	ASTKGQGREKLF
TRBV3-1	NA	TRBJ2-7	ASSTRGRTPYEQY
TRBV20-1	NA	TRBJ1-1	SGGGREITEAF
TRBV18	NA	TRBJ2-5	ASSPKPLLAHQETQY
TRBV27	TRBD1	TRBJ2-1	ASKGTGGNEQF
TRBV6-1	TRBD1	TRBJ2-7	ASSPNRGLDEQY
TRBV5-4	TRBD2	TRBJ2-2	ASTQRNSSGRAHGELF
TRBV2	NA	TRBJ1-1	ASKGTANTEAF
TRBV7-9	NA	TRBJ2-7	ASSVPRDGAYEQY
TRBV4-1	NA	TRBJ2-1	ASTGANEQF